These 26 T cell receptor beta chains came from one sample sequenced in a study of human thymus T cells. From resections taken during corrective heart surgery, the thymus tissue was obtained. Produced via immunoSEQ multiplex PCR; TCRdb's table is partial and in-frame only. The sample contains tens of thousands of clones, 90% to 95% of which appear only once. The sequenced material came from thymus tissue. These receptors came from a girl younger than two with a congenital heart defect but otherwise immunologically healthy.

The chain has TRBV27 and TRBJ2-4; possible D gene TRBD2, 6 bases. The germline V gene has CDR1 MNHEY and CDR2 SMNVEV (reference sequence). CDR3 length: 14 amino acids. V gave up 3 bases and J gave up 2 bases, with 8 bases separating them. This CDR3 is CASSFRGSKNIQYF. The CDR3, as DNA: TGTGCCAGCAGTTTCCGGGGGTCCAAAAACATTCAGTACTTC.

The chain is built from TRBV18 and TRBJ1-2; D possibly corresponds to TRBD1 (5 bases). The germline gives CDR1 KGHSH, CDR2 LQKENI. V was clipped by 3 bases and J by 2 bases, with 10 bases between them. This CDR3 region has 14 residues. The CDR3 DNA reads as TGTGCCAGCTCACCGGGGCTTACCAACTATGGCTACACCTTC. Translating it yields CASSPGLTNYGYTF.

The chain couples TRBV6-5 to TRBJ1-2; 8 positions agree with TRBD1. The germline V gene has CDR1 MNHEY and CDR2 SVGAGI. With 3 bases clipped from V and 8 bases from J, the junction kept 8 bases outside the gene matches. There are 14 residues in the CDR3. CDR3 sequence (DNA): TGTGCCAGCAGTTATGACGACAGGGGAGAGGGCTACACCTTC. Its translation is CASSYDDRGEGYTF.

The chain joins TRBV7-9 to TRBJ1-1, with 10 bases aligning to TRBD1. CDR3 length: 17 residues. The V and J ends lost 5 bases and 1 base, in that order; junction bases with no gene match: 10. CDR1 and CDR2 from the germline V gene are SEHNR and FQNEAQ (reference sequence). The CDR3 DNA reads TGTGCCAGCAGCCTCCCCAAAAGACAGGGGGCGAACACTGAAGCTTTCTTT. Translated, it gives CASSLPKRQGANTEAFF.

This clone was observed once. The chain couples TRBV27 to TRBJ2-6; D is undetermined. Germline values: CDR1 MNHEY, CDR2 SMNVEV (reference sequence). The CDR3 is 14 residues long. Trimming removed 3 bases at V and 4 bases at J, with 7 bases between. The CDR3 coding sequence is TGTGCCAGCAGTTTGGTGAGGGGGGCCAACGTCCTGACTTTC. The encoded protein is CASSLVRGANVLTF.

The V gene is TRBV29-1, the J gene TRBJ2-7, with 14 bases fitting TRBD2. The CDR3 extends over 14 amino acids. Germline values: CDR1 SQVTM, CDR2 ANQGSEA. Germline trimming cut 3 bases from V and 10 bases from J; bases unmatched to any gene: 8. CDR3 coding DNA: TGCAGCGTTGACGACCGACTAGCGGGAGGGGAACAGTACTTC. Translated, it gives CSVDDRLAGGEQYF.

Only one count was recorded for this clone. The chain is built from TRBV14 and TRBJ2-3, with 12 bases that match TRBD2. The CDR3 consists of 18 residues. Germline V gene data show CDR1 as SGHDN and CDR2 as FVKESK. Germline trimming cut 0 bases from V and 10 bases from J; bases unmatched to any gene: 14. CDR3 nucleotide sequence: TGTGCCAGCAGCCAAGATCAGACTAGCGGGAGTCTGACTTGGTCGCAGTATTTT. Its translation is CASSQDQTSGSLTWSQYF.

The genes are TRBV25-1 and TRBJ1-3, with a tentative D call TRBD1 (6 bases). The germline V gene encodes CDR1 MGHDK and CDR2 SYGVNS. This CDR3 has 16 residues. Trimming shortened V by 3 bases and J by 0 bases, and 12 bases separated the two germline ends. The CDR3 DNA sequence: TGTGCCAGCAGTGACCTGGACAGCAGCTCTGGAAACACCATATATTTT. It translates to CASSDLDSSSGNTIYF.

The J gene is TRBJ1-1, the V gene TRBV2; 8 nucleotides align to TRBD1. There are 16 residues in the CDR3. V was pared by 6 bases and J by 2 bases, with 11 bases of the junction left unmatched. From germline, CDR1 is SNHLY and CDR2 FYNNEI. In DNA form, the CDR3 reads TGTGCCAGCAGAAAAGCTTGGGGACAGGACAACACTGAAGCTTTCTTT. Protein product: CASRKAWGQDNTEAFF. The complete variable domain, with remaining parts taken from reference TRBV2 and TRBJ1-1, reads EPEVTQTPSHQVTQMGQEVILRCVPISNHLYFYWYRQILGQKVEFLVSFYNNEISEKSEIFDDQFSVERPDGSNFTLKIRSTKLEDSAMYFCASRKAWGQDNTEAFFGQGTRLTVV.

J is TRBJ2-7 and V is TRBV2, with D hard to call. Germline CDR1 reads SNHLY; CDR2 reads FYNNEI. The V end lost 8 bases, the J end lost 1 base, and 9 bases lay between the germline ends. This CDR3 comprises 12 residues. CDR3 sequence (DNA): TGTGCCAGCCACCCAGGTTCCTACGAGCAGTACTTC. Encoded protein: CASHPGSYEQYF.

V is TRBV25-1 and J is TRBJ2-6, with TRBD1 matching 10 bases. V shed 8 bases, J shed 1 base, and the junction held 2 bases outside the gene matches. From germline, CDR1 is MGHDK and CDR2 SYGVNS. The CDR3 runs to 15 residues. CDR3 residues: CASGTGVSGANVLTF. The CDR3 DNA follows: TGTGCCAGCGGGACAGGGGTGTCTGGGGCCAACGTCCTGACTTTC.

This chain uses TRBV5-3 with TRBJ2-7; no definite D call. TRBV5-3 is labeled an ORF, and its function is uncertain. This CDR3 is 10 amino acids long. V dropped 4 bases and J dropped 3 bases, with 2 bases sitting between them. CDR3 in amino acids: CARSRYEQYF. In nucleotides, the CDR3 is TGTGCCAGAAGCCGCTACGAGCAGTACTTC.

The chain couples TRBV5-1 to TRBJ2-2; 7 bases are a match to TRBD2. CDR1 is SGHRS, CDR2 YFSETQ, per germline. The CDR3 consists of 18 residues. The V and J ends lost 1 base and 4 bases, in that order; junction bases with no gene match: 13. CDR3 sequence (DNA): TGCGCCAGCAGCTTGTCCCCTCCCAGGGAGGGTAGCACCGGGGAGCTGTTTTTT. Protein: CASSLSPPREGSTGELFF.

This chain uses TRBV5-4 with TRBJ1-2; D is ambiguous. The CDR3 is 15 residues long. V gave up 1 base and J gave up 1 base, with 11 bases separating them. CDR1 and CDR2 (germline): SGHNT, YYREEE (reference sequence). The CDR3 DNA is TGTGCCAGCAGCTTGAGGGCCCCGGATAACTATGGCTACACCTTC. The encoded protein is CASSLRAPDNYGYTF.

The chain links TRBV7-9 to TRBJ2-3; tentatively, D is TRBD2 (5 bases). This CDR3 is built from 16 residues. The germline V gene has CDR1 SEHNR and CDR2 FQNEAQ (reference sequence). V lost 1 base to trimming and J lost 4 bases, with 15 bases between them. The CDR3 loop reads CASSLGVVALPDTQYF. CDR3 in DNA: TGTGCCAGCAGCTTAGGCGTTGTAGCGCTGCCAGATACGCAGTATTTT.

About this clone itself: A junction boundary mismatches the germline segment, possibly from a read error. Other DNA variants within this sample encode the same CDR3. CDR3: CASSPPGQGIRGYTF. For the CDR3, the DNA is TGTGCCAGTTCACCTCCGGGACAGGGAATTAGAGGCTACACCTTC. This chain connects TRBV18 to TRBJ1-2; 9 bases match TRBD1. CDR3 length: 15 amino acids. CDR1 is KGHSH, CDR2 LQKENI, per germline.

In its sample, this clone was seen a few times. The chain recombines TRBV12-5 with TRBJ1-3; D remains ambiguous. The CDR3 loop spans 17 amino acids. The germline V and J ends were trimmed by 2 bases and 4 bases, with 18 bases remaining between them. CDR1 and CDR2 from the germline V gene are LGHNT and FRNRAP. CDR3 sequence (DNA): TGTGCTAGTGGTTTGACACGAGGGCCACCCCAAGGAAACACCATATATTTT. Its protein product is CASGLTRGPPQGNTIYF.

This chain uses TRBV15 with TRBJ1-4; D perhaps matches TRBD1 (6 bases). The V and J ends lost 1 base and 7 bases respectively, with 22 bases between them. Germline V gene sequence: CDR1 LNHNV, CDR2 YYDKDF (reference sequence). This CDR3 region has 18 residues. The CDR3 protein is CATSRVQGKDGGTEKLFF. In DNA form, the CDR3 reads TGTGCCACCAGCAGAGTTCAGGGGAAGGATGGGGGGACTGAAAAACTGTTTTTT. Using reference TRBV15 and TRBJ1-4 for the parts outside the CDR3, the full variable domain is DAMVIQNPRYQVTQFGKPVTLSCSQTLNHNVMYWYQQKSSQAPKLLFHYYDKDFNNEADTPDNFQSRRPNTSFCFLDIRSPGLGDTAMYLCATSRVQGKDGGTEKLFFGSGTQLSVL.

The chain couples TRBV7-9 to TRBJ2-5; D is possibly TRBD1 (6 bases). Germline loops: CDR1 SEHNR, CDR2 FQNEAQ (reference sequence). The CDR3 extends over 17 amino acids. Deletions cut 5 bases from V and 0 bases from J, with 19 bases between. The CDR3 DNA sequence: TGTGCCAGCAGCCCTTTGGACCGGGACAAGTACCAAGAGACCCAGTACTTC. The encoded protein is CASSPLDRDKYQETQYF.

The V and J genes are TRBV7-9 and TRBJ2-7; D possibly corresponds to TRBD1 (6 bases). The CDR3 consists of 13 residues. Trimming took 3 bases from V and 1 from J, leaving 7 bases between them. Germline V gives CDR1 SEHNR, CDR2 FQNEAQ (reference sequence). This chain's CDR3 is CASSFTGSYEQYF. CDR3 in DNA: TGTGCCAGCAGCTTTACAGGGTCCTACGAGCAGTACTTC.

V and J are TRBV27 and TRBJ2-5; D not resolved. Germline assignment: CDR1 MNHEY and CDR2 SMNVEV (reference sequence). This CDR3 has 15 amino acids. V lost 8 bases to trimming and J lost 5 bases, with 21 bases between them. The CDR3 DNA follows: TGTGCCAGCCCTTCAAGCTTTAGGGCTAACGAGACCCAGTACTTC. Its translation: CASPSSFRANETQYF.

This chain joins TRBV27 and TRBJ2-5; no firm D call. Trimming stripped 6 bases from V and 0 bases from J, with 14 bases between. Germline-derived CDR1 and CDR2 are MNHEY and SMNVEV (reference sequence). This CDR3 has 15 amino acids. CDR3 region: CASRMTLPYQETQYF. As DNA, the CDR3 is TGTGCCAGCAGGATGACGCTACCGTACCAAGAGACCCAGTACTTC.

The chain links TRBV4-1 to TRBJ2-5, with a weak D call TRBD2 (6 bases). The V and J ends lost 5 bases and 4 bases respectively, with 14 bases between them. The germline V gene has CDR1 MGHRA and CDR2 YSYEKL. The length of the CDR3 is 14 residues. The CDR3 here is CASSRNGTRETQYF. The CDR3 DNA follows: TGCGCCAGCAGCAGAAACGGGACTCGAGAGACCCAGTACTTC.

V is TRBV7-9 and J is TRBJ2-1; TRBD1 matches 7 bases. Germline CDR1 SEHNR, CDR2 FQNEAQ (reference sequence). Losses at the gene ends were 5 bases for V and 6 bases for J; bases not matched to a gene: 1. This CDR3 region has 12 residues. Written as DNA, the CDR3 is TGTGCCAGCAGCGAGGGGGCCAATGAGCAGTTCTTC. Protein: CASSEGANEQFF. Full variable domain (outside the CDR3, taken from reference TRBV7-9 and TRBJ2-1): DTGVSQNPRHKITKRGQNVTFRCDPISEHNRLYWYRQTLGQGPEFLTYFQNEAQLEKSRLLSDRFSAERPKGSFSTLEIQRTEQGDSAMYLCASSEGANEQFFGPGTRLTVL.

The rearrangement links TRBV2 to TRBJ2-7; 9 bases match TRBD1. With 4 bases clipped from V and 0 bases from J, the junction kept 10 bases outside the gene matches. CDR3 length: 17 amino acids. Germline loops: CDR1 SNHLY, CDR2 FYNNEI. CDR3 nucleotides: TGTGCCAGCAGTGGGGGCTTACAGGGGGCCTACTCCTACGAGCAGTACTTC. Its translation is CASSGGLQGAYSYEQYF.

The chain carries TRBV6-6 and TRBJ1-4; D is ambiguous. V was clipped by 4 bases and J by 0 bases, with 9 bases between them. CDR3 length: 15 amino acids. Per the germline V gene, CDR1 is MNHNY and CDR2 is SVGAGI (reference sequence). CDR3 residues: CASSFNRATNEKLFF. The CDR3 DNA sequence: TGTGCCAGCAGTTTCAACAGAGCAACTAATGAAAAACTGTTTTTT.